The 5 T cell receptor beta chains reported below all come from one sample, sequenced in a study of CD8 T cells in Susac syndrome. RNA amounts of about 0.5 to 1 ug underwent reverse transcription with random hexamers. TCRdb analysed the immunoSEQ multiplex PCR reads with MiXCR anew, one entry per CDR3 protein. The sample contains around 69,000 distinct CDR3 sequences, roughly 95% of which appear only once. The source material was CD4+ T cells from PBMCs. The receptors were gathered from a human donor with multiple sclerosis.

V gene TRBV25-1 combines with J gene TRBJ1-2; D is ambiguous. The V end lost 3 bases, the J end lost 3 bases, and 8 bases lay between the germline ends. Germline values: CDR1 MGHDK, CDR2 SYGVNS. The CDR3 is 13 residues long. The CDR3, as DNA: TGTGCCAGCAGTGACGCCCTTGACTATGGCTACACCTTC. The encoded protein is CASSDALDYGYTF.

V is TRBV3-1 and J is TRBJ2-3; the D gene is possibly TRBD1 (5 bases). The CDR3 consists of 12 residues. V was trimmed by 4 bases and J by 7 bases, leaving 9 bases between them. Looked up from germline, CDR1 is LGHDT and CDR2 is YNNKEL (reference sequence). The CDR3 is CASSLQGYTQYF. The DNA of the CDR3 is TGTGCCAGCAGCCTGCAGGGATATACGCAGTATTTT.

The V call is TRBV20-1, the J call TRBJ1-5; 10 bases are shared with TRBD1. This CDR3 spans 13 amino acids. V was pared by 5 bases and J by 6 bases, with 4 bases of the junction left unmatched. Germline V lookup: CDR1 DFQATT, CDR2 SNEGSKA (reference sequence). The DNA for the CDR3 is TGCAGTGCTCCGGACAGGGGGGGTCAGCCCCAGCATTTT. Residues: CSAPDRGGQPQHF.

The J gene is TRBJ1-5, the V gene TRBV19; no definite D call. Germline assignment: CDR1 LNHDA and CDR2 SQIVND (reference sequence). The CDR3 spans 14 residues. V lost 3 bases to trimming and J lost 0 bases, with 6 bases between them. CDR3 in DNA: TGTGCCAGTAGTATCCGGGATAGCAATCAGCCCCAGCATTTT. Translation gives CASSIRDSNQPQHF.

V is TRBV30 and J is TRBJ2-1; 8 bases are shared with TRBD1. This CDR3 is 14 amino acids long. The V gene's germline CDR1 is GTSNPN and CDR2 SVGIG (reference sequence). With V trimmed by 1 base and J by 3 bases, 2 bases remained unmatched. CDR3 nucleotides: TGTGCCTGGAGTGCCGGACAGGGCTACAATGAGCAGTTCTTC. It codes for CAWSAGQGYNEQFF.